The 15 T cell receptor beta chains given below trace back to one sample, sequenced in a study of cytomegalovirus exposure and HLA in healthy donors. PCR was performed using 60 Vbeta and 13 Jbeta primers. TCRdb keeps only in-frame clones here, not all; method: immunoSEQ multiplex PCR. The sample comprises some 150,000 clones, nearly 80% of which are singletons, and 4.5% to 6.5% rests with the top ten. Sequencing used PBMCs. Every receptor here comes from a male donor in good health and CMV-seronegative.

The V and J genes are TRBV19 and TRBJ1-6, with 7 nucleotides matching TRBD1. The junction had 8 bases not matched to a gene; V was cut back by 6 bases and J by 0 bases. Germline lookup yields CDR1 LNHDA and CDR2 SQIVND (reference sequence). The CDR3 runs to 17 residues. The CDR3 sequence: CASRTGNPSSYNSPLHF. DNA for the CDR3: TGTGCCAGTAGGACAGGGAACCCGAGCTCCTATAATTCACCCCTCCACTTT.

CDR3 in DNA: TGTGCCAGCAGCTTAAGCGCGAATCAGCCCCAGCATTTT. Translated, it gives CASSLSANQPQHF. V is TRBV7-9 and J is TRBJ1-5; no definite D call. The germline CDR1 and CDR2 sequences are SEHNR and FQNEAQ (reference sequence). The germline V and J ends were trimmed by 2 bases and 4 bases, with 6 bases remaining between them. This CDR3 is 13 amino acids long.

The chain couples TRBV7-3 to TRBJ2-3; 9 bases are a match to TRBD1. V was pared by 4 bases and J by 6 bases, with 2 bases of the junction left unmatched. Germline assignment: CDR1 SGHTA and CDR2 FQGTGA. The CDR3 consists of 13 residues. The CDR3 DNA sequence: TGTGCCAGCAGCTCCGGACAGGGGGATACGCAGTATTTT. Residues: CASSSGQGDTQYF.

This chain links TRBV15 with TRBJ2-7; D gene unclear. This CDR3 is 12 amino acids long. Germline CDR1 reads LNHNV; CDR2 reads YYDKDF (reference sequence). V lost 0 bases, J lost 5 bases, and 5 bases lay in between. For the CDR3, the DNA is TGTGCCACCAGCAGAGATTTCAACGAGCAGTACTTC. Its protein is CATSRDFNEQYF.

This clone was detected a few times. The chain recombines TRBV28 with TRBJ1-2; TRBD1 agrees at 7 bases. CDR3 length: 13 residues. Germline assignment: CDR1 MDHEN and CDR2 SYDVKM. Trimming removed 10 bases from V and 4 bases from J; junction bases left unmatched: 9. The chain's CDR3 is CAIQSGQIYGYTF. In DNA form, the CDR3 reads TGTGCCATCCAATCGGGACAGATCTATGGCTACACCTTC.

J is TRBJ2-7 and V is TRBV25-1; 9 positions agree with TRBD1. The J segment lost 5 bases and the V segment lost 3 bases, leaving 5 bases of the junction unmatched. CDR1 MGHDK and CDR2 SYGVNS come from the germline V gene. CDR3 length: 14 residues. CDR3 sequence (DNA): TGTGCCAGCAGTGATTTCCGGGACAGGGACGAGCAGTACTTC. Protein product: CASSDFRDRDEQYF.

J is TRBJ2-5 and V is TRBV2, with TRBD1 as a possible D gene (6 bases). The CDR3 extends over 12 amino acids. The ends were cut back, 3 bases at V and 4 bases at J, with 6 bases in the middle. Germline loops: CDR1 SNHLY, CDR2 FYNNEI. CDR3 nucleotides: TGTGCCAGCAGTGACAGGGGAGAGACCCAGTACTTC. It specifies CASSDRGETQYF.

This rearrangement joins TRBV6-5 to TRBJ1-6; 7 bases fit TRBD1. CDR1 and CDR2 from the germline V gene are MNHEY and SVGAGI. The CDR3 is 15 amino acids. V lost 6 bases and J lost 2; bases outside the gene matches: 4. CDR3 DNA sequence: TGTGCCAGCAGCTCAGACAGGGCCTATAATTCACCCCTCCACTTT. As protein: CASSSDRAYNSPLHF.

The chain combines TRBV7-2 with TRBJ2-2; 12 bases map to TRBD2. The germline gives CDR1 SGHTA, CDR2 FQGNSA. V was clipped by 5 bases and J by 4 bases; unmatched bases: 2. This CDR3 comprises 15 residues. CDR3 protein: CASSLGLAGTGELFF. The CDR3 DNA sequence: TGTGCCAGCAGCCTGGGACTAGCGGGCACCGGGGAGCTGTTTTTT.

The V and J genes are TRBV6-4 and TRBJ1-5, with TRBD1 matching over 8 bases. The trim removed 3 bases at V and 7 bases at J, leaving 2 bases unmatched. This CDR3 contains 13 residues. In germline, CDR1 is MRHNA, CDR2 SNTAGT. CDR3 sequence (DNA): TGTGCCAGCAGTGAAGACAGGGGCCAGCCCCAGCATTTT. Translation: CASSEDRGQPQHF.

This clone was counted only a few times. A junction boundary mismatches the germline segment, possibly from a read error. This chain links TRBV2 with TRBJ2-6; TRBD2 matches at 7 bases. Germline V gives CDR1 SNHLY, CDR2 FYNNEI. This CDR3 is 15 amino acids long. Written as DNA, the CDR3 is TGTGCCAGCAGTCCGACTAGCTCTGGGGCCAACGGCCTGACTTTC. Amino acids: CASSPTSSGANGLTF.

This clone occurred once. J is TRBJ1-3 and V is TRBV5-7, with TRBD1 as a possible D gene (6 bases). TRBV5-7 is noted as an ORF with a role that remains uncertain. The CDR3 contains 18 residues. V was cut by 0 bases and J by 0 bases, with 16 bases left in between. CDR3 sequence (DNA): TGTGCCAGCAGCTTGGCCGATGGAATAGGGGGCTCTGGAAACACCATATATTTT. Its translation is CASSLADGIGGSGNTIYF.

The chain couples TRBV28 to TRBJ2-7; 7 bases map to TRBD1. Germline V gives CDR1 MDHEN, CDR2 SYDVKM. This CDR3 contains 14 residues. After removal of 5 bases from V and 0 bases from J, the junction contained 4 bases not matched to a gene. CDR3: CASSMTGSSYEQYF. DNA of the CDR3: TGTGCCAGCAGTATGACAGGGAGCTCCTACGAGCAGTACTTC.

The J gene is TRBJ1-1, the V gene TRBV6-5, with D perhaps TRBD1 (6 bases). Trimming cost V 0 bases and J 3 bases, with 8 bases left between them. The CDR3 has 14 residues. Germline CDR1 is MNHEY and CDR2 is SVGAGI. This CDR3 reads CASSYSTGYTEAFF. The CDR3 DNA sequence: TGTGCCAGCAGTTACTCTACAGGGTACACTGAAGCTTTCTTT.

The rearrangement joins TRBV5-1 to TRBJ2-3, with no clear D. CDR1 and CDR2 (germline): SGHRS, YFSETQ. V was shortened by 3 bases and J by 4 bases, with 9 bases between the two germline ends. The CDR3 sequence is 13 residues long. This CDR3 reads CASSSGSADTQYF. CDR3 DNA: TGCGCCAGCAGCTCAGGTTCGGCAGATACGCAGTATTTT.